The count of the clone carrying this T cell receptor beta chain is one. Original processing methods: Amplification with reference gene primers provided the estimates of nucleated cell counts. Here immunoSEQ multiplex PCR was the method, and the copy in TCRdb shows in-frame clones only, minus some. Clone size and the V and J calls come from that table; the DNA yielded D and trimming. In the table there are fewer than 180,000 clones, about 80% of which are singletons. This sample is drawn from a study of blood T cell repertoires in COVID-19. Germline loops: CDR1 LNHDA, CDR2 SQIVND (reference sequence). The CDR3 has 14 residues. V lost 6 bases and J 1 base, leaving 10 bases between the germline ends.

This TCR derives from a man between 65 and 79 years old with acute or convalescent COVID-19. This sequence joins TRBV19 and TRBJ1-5; possible D gene TRBD1, 6 bases. The source material was peripheral blood. CDR3 amino acids: CASRGAGSNQPQHF. As DNA, the CDR3 is TGTGCCAGTAGGGGGGCAGGAAGCAATCAGCCCCAGCATTTT.